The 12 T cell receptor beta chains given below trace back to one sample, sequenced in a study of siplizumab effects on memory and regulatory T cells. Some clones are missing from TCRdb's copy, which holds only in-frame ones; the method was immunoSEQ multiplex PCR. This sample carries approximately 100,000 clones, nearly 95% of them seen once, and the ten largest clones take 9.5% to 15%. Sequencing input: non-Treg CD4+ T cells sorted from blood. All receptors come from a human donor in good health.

The CDR3 DNA reads TGTGCCAGCAGCCCGTTGGGACAGGGGGCCACTGGGGCCAACGTCCTGACTTTC. Its translation is CASSPLGQGATGANVLTF. V usage is TRBV7-9 and J usage is TRBJ2-6, with 12 bases that match TRBD1. Germline CDR1 reads SEHNR; CDR2 reads FQNEAQ (reference sequence). The CDR3 contains 18 residues. V shed 5 bases and J 2 bases; nucleotides not matched to a gene: 7.

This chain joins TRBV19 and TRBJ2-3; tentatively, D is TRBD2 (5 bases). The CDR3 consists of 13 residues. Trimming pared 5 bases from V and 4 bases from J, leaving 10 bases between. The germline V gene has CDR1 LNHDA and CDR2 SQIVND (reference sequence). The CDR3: CASSATRADTQYF. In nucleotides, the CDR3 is TGTGCCAGTAGTGCTACTAGGGCAGATACGCAGTATTTT. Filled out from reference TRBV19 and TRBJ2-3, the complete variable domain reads DGGITQSPKYLFRKEGQNVTLSCEQNLNHDAMYWYRQDPGQGLRLIYYSQIVNDFQKGDIAEGYSVSREKKESFPLTVTSAQKNPTAFYLCASSATRADTQYFGPGTRLTVL.

DNA of the CDR3: TGTGCCAGCAGGGGACGAGCCGATCGGGGGGAGACCCAGTACTTC. Its protein product is CASRGRADRGETQYF. The chain carries TRBV7-9 and TRBJ2-5, with a tentative D call TRBD2 (6 bases). V lost 6 bases and J 5 bases, leaving 19 bases between the germline ends. Germline V CDR1 and CDR2: SEHNR, FQNEAQ (reference sequence). CDR3 length: 15 amino acids.

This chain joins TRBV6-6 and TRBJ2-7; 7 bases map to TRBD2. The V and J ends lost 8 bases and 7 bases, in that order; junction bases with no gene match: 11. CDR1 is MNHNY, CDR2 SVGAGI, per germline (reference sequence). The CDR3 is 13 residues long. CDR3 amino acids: CASRRGTTGEQYF. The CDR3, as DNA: TGTGCCAGCCGACGGGGGACTACGGGGGAGCAGTACTTC.

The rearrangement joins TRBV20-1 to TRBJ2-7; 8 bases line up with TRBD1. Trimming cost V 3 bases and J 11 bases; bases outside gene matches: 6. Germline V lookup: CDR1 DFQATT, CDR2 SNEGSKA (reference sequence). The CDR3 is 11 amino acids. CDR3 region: CSASRGRNKYF. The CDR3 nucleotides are TGCAGTGCTAGCAGGGGGCGCAACAAGTACTTC.

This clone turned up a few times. The CDR3 DNA reads as TGCGCCAGCAGTACACCTACAGGGGGAAACTATGGCTACACCTTC. Translated: CASSTPTGGNYGYTF. The chain uses TRBV10-1 and TRBJ1-2; 8 nucleotides agree with TRBD1. Per the germline V gene, CDR1 is WNHNN and CDR2 is SYGVQD (reference sequence). The CDR3 is made up of 15 amino acids. V dropped 5 bases and J dropped 2; count of bases not matched to a gene: 7.

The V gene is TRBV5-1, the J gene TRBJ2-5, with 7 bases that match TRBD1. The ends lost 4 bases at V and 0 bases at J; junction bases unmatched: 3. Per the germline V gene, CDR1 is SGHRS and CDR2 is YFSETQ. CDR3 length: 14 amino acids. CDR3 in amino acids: CASSRGQYQETQYF. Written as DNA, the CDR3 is TGCGCCAGCAGCAGGGGACAGTACCAAGAGACCCAGTACTTC.

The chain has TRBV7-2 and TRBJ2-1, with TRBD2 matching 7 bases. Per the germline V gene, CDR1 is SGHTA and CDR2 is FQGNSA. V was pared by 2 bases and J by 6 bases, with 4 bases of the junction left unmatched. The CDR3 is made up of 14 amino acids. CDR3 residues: CASSLRDYFNEQFF. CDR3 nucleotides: TGTGCCAGCAGCTTACGGGACTACTTCAATGAGCAGTTCTTC.

The chain's CDR3 is CASSPNYGLAGVVDTQYF. The CDR3 DNA follows: TGTGCCAGCAGTCCCAATTATGGACTAGCGGGAGTCGTAGATACGCAGTATTTT. The rearrangement uses TRBV19 and TRBJ2-3; 13 nucleotides agree with TRBD2. V shed 9 bases, J shed 5 bases, and the junction held 17 bases outside the gene matches. The germline V gene has CDR1 LNHDA and CDR2 SQIVND (reference sequence). This CDR3 comprises 18 residues.

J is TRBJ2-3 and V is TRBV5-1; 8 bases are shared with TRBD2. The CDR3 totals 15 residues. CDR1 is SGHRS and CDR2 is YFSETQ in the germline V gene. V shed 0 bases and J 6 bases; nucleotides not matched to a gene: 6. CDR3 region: CASSLVLAGTDTQYF. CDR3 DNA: TGCGCCAGCAGCTTGGTATTAGCGGGAACGGATACGCAGTATTTT.

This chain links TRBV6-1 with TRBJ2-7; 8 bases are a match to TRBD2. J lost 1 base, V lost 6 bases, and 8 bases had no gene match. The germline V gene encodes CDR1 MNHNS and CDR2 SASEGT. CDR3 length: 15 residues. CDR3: CASRALGTRSYEQYF. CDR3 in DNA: TGTGCCAGCAGAGCCCTGGGGACTAGATCCTACGAGCAGTACTTC.

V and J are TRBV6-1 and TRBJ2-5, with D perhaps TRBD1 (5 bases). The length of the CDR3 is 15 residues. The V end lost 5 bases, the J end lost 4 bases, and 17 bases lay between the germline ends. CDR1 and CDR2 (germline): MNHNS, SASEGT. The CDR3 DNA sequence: TGTGCCAGCAGTTTTCTTGGACATCGCTTAGAGACCCAGTACTTC. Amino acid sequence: CASSFLGHRLETQYF.